This passage covers 29 T cell receptor beta chains from one sample sequenced in a study of CD8 T cells in Susac syndrome. Random hexamers primed reverse transcription of about 0.5 to 1 ug RNA. Via MiXCR, TCRdb re-called the immunoSEQ multiplex PCR reads, giving one row per CDR3 protein. The sample holds about 85,000 distinct CDR3 sequences, about 95% seen once. What was sequenced was CD8+ T cells from PBMCs. The receptors were gathered from a human donor with Susac syndrome.

This clonotype was observed a single time. The V gene is TRBV12-3 or TRBV12-4, the J gene TRBJ2-1, with D maybe TRBD2 (6 bases). V lost 0 bases and J lost 4, with 19 bases in between. The CDR3 extends over 18 amino acids. CDR3 sequence (DNA): TGTGCCAGCAGTTTAGCGCGGGACTTCCCCAACAATTACAATGAGCAGTTCTTC. Its translation is CASSLARDFPNNYNEQFF.

J is TRBJ2-5 and V is TRBV25-1; TRBD1 might be the D (6 bases). The germline V gene has CDR1 MGHDK and CDR2 SYGVNS. The V end was cut by 3 bases, the J end by 3 bases, with 8 bases between. The CDR3 is 13 residues long. In DNA, the CDR3 is TGTGCCAGCAGTGACACAGGGAAAGAGACCCAGTACTTC. Translation: CASSDTGKETQYF.

This clonotype appeared a single time. V usage is TRBV9 and J usage is TRBJ2-1; tentative D call: TRBD2 (5 bases). Germline V gene sequence: CDR1 SGDLS, CDR2 YYNGEE. Between the trimmed V and J ends, which lost 4 bases and 0 bases, there was a span of 11 bases. The length of the CDR3 is 15 residues. The CDR3 nucleotides read TGTGCCAGCAGCCGAGGGCAGAGCTCCTACAATGAGCAGTTCTTC. Translating gives CASSRGQSSYNEQFF.

The table lists this clonotype with a count of one. This CDR3 is CASSDTAYGYTF. In DNA, the CDR3 is TGTGCCAGCAGTGACACAGCCTATGGCTACACCTTC. This sequence joins TRBV6-6 and TRBJ1-2; D not resolved. The CDR3 loop spans 12 amino acids. CDR1 and CDR2 from the germline V gene are MNHNY and SVGAGI (reference sequence). V was cut by 5 bases and J by 4 bases, with 8 bases left in between.

This chain connects TRBV9 to TRBJ1-1; D is uncertain. CDR1 is SGDLS, CDR2 YYNGEE, per germline. The CDR3 covers 13 residues. Trimming took off 0 bases at V and 0 bases at J, with 3 bases between the two ends. Here the CDR3 reads CASSVDLNTEAFF. The CDR3 nucleotides are TGTGCCAGCAGCGTAGACTTGAACACTGAAGCTTTCTTT.

V is TRBV12-3 or TRBV12-4 and J is TRBJ2-7, with D perhaps matching TRBD1 or TRBD2 (5 bases each). V lost 1 base to trimming and J lost 4 bases, with 11 bases between them. The CDR3 runs to 14 residues. CDR3 amino acids: CASSLGGPGYEQYF. In DNA form, the CDR3 reads TGTGCCAGCAGTTTAGGGGGACCTGGATACGAGCAGTACTTC.

The CDR3 DNA reads as TGTGCCAGCAGTTCCGCCTCTACAGAGACCCAGTACTTC. Its translation is CASSSASTETQYF. The gene calls are TRBV12-3 or TRBV12-4 and TRBJ2-5; no reliable D call. Between the trimmed V and J ends, which lost 4 bases and 4 bases, there was a span of 10 bases. The CDR3 loop spans 13 amino acids.

The rearrangement uses TRBV27 and TRBJ2-3; D may be TRBD2 (5 bases). V was shortened by 8 bases and J by 6 bases, with 15 bases between the two germline ends. This CDR3 has 13 amino acids. The germline gives CDR1 MNHEY, CDR2 SMNVEV (reference sequence). The CDR3 here is CASRLAPGDTQYF. CDR3 DNA: TGTGCCAGCCGGTTGGCTCCGGGGGATACGCAGTATTTT.

The rearrangement uses TRBV29-1 and TRBJ1-2; maybe TRBD1 (5 bases). The CDR3 runs 13 residues. Germline V gene sequence: CDR1 SQVTM, CDR2 ANQGSEA. The V end was cut by 6 bases, the J end by 1 base, with 12 bases between. CDR3 loop: CSVPDSFNYGYTF. CDR3 bases: TGCAGCGTCCCCGACAGCTTTAACTATGGCTACACCTTC.

The count of this clonotype is one. The chain recombines TRBV15 with TRBJ2-5, with 10 nucleotides matching TRBD1. The V gene's germline CDR1 is LNHNV and CDR2 YYDKDF (reference sequence). CDR3 length: 15 amino acids. V trimming: 5 bases; J trimming: 1 base; junction bases outside the gene matches: 4. The CDR3 sequence: CATSPRDRGQETQYF. The CDR3 DNA reads TGTGCCACCAGCCCCCGGGACAGGGGCCAAGAGACCCAGTACTTC.

The gene calls are TRBV12-3 or TRBV12-4 and TRBJ2-1, with TRBD1 matching over 7 bases. The CDR3 contains 14 residues. V dropped 7 bases and J dropped 4; count of bases not matched to a gene: 7. CDR3 DNA sequence: TGTGCCAGCAACTCGGACAGGCATTACAATGAGCAGTTCTTC. This sequence encodes CASNSDRHYNEQFF.

The chain combines TRBV28 with TRBJ2-7, with 9 bases fitting TRBD1. The CDR3 loop spans 13 amino acids. Per the germline V gene, CDR1 is MDHEN and CDR2 is SYDVKM. V trimming: 4 bases; J trimming: 5 bases; junction bases outside the gene matches: 3. CDR3 nucleotide sequence: TGTGCCAGCAGTTCCGGGACAGGGAACGAGCAGTACTTC. Amino acid sequence: CASSSGTGNEQYF.

The count of this clonotype is one. J is TRBJ2-1 and V is TRBV7-2; D gene uncertain. This CDR3 contains 11 residues. V lost 2 bases and J lost 8, with 4 bases in between. CDR1 is SGHTA and CDR2 is FQGNSA in the germline V gene. As DNA, the CDR3 is TGTGCCAGCAGCTTAACGTATGAGCAGTTCTTC. Protein sequence: CASSLTYEQFF.

V is TRBV29-1 and J is TRBJ1-2; weak D call: TRBD1 (5 bases). The CDR3 is 16 residues long. V was pared by 4 bases and J by 9 bases, with 27 bases between. Germline V gene data show CDR1 as SQVTM and CDR2 as ANQGSEA. CDR3 sequence: CSVVGAGLEGAGSYTF. In DNA form, the CDR3 reads TGCAGCGTTGTCGGGGCAGGTCTAGAAGGGGCGGGGAGCTACACCTTC.

The chain recombines TRBV4-1 with TRBJ2-5; D tentatively reads TRBD1 or TRBD2 (5 bases each). CDR1 and CDR2 from the germline V gene are MGHRA and YSYEKL. The CDR3 is made up of 14 amino acids. Trimming took 0 bases from V and 4 from J, leaving 9 bases between them. This CDR3 is CASSQEPGPETQYF. CDR3 nucleotides: TGCGCCAGCAGCCAAGAACCGGGGCCAGAGACCCAGTACTTC.

V is TRBV29-1 and J is TRBJ2-1; weak D call: TRBD2 (5 bases). V shed 7 bases and J shed 6 bases, with 13 bases lying between them. The CDR3 extends over 12 amino acids. Germline assignment: CDR1 SQVTM and CDR2 ANQGSEA. This CDR3 reads CSGGEAGNEQFF. DNA of the CDR3: TGCAGCGGGGGAGAGGCGGGCAATGAGCAGTTCTTC.

J is TRBJ2-5 and V is TRBV4-1; D unclear. The V gene's germline CDR1 is MGHRA and CDR2 YSYEKL. The CDR3 length is 14 residues. Trimming took 1 base from V and 5 from J, leaving 11 bases between them. The CDR3 reads CASSQVAQLETQYF. The CDR3 DNA sequence: TGCGCCAGCAGCCAAGTCGCCCAGTTGGAGACCCAGTACTTC.

The gene calls are TRBV29-1 and TRBJ2-7; D unclear. CDR1 and CDR2 (germline): SQVTM, ANQGSEA. V dropped 5 bases and J dropped 5 bases, with 13 bases sitting between them. The CDR3 sequence is 12 residues long. CDR3 region: CSVSDGSDEQYF. In nucleotides, the CDR3 is TGCAGCGTTTCGGACGGCTCTGACGAGCAGTACTTC.

The genes are TRBV29-1 and TRBJ1-2, with 10 nucleotides matching TRBD1. The CDR3 is 11 residues long. With 7 bases clipped from V and 6 bases from J, the junction kept 2 bases outside the gene matches. The germline CDR1 and CDR2 sequences are SQVTM and ANQGSEA. For the CDR3, the DNA is TGCAGCGCCGGGACAGGGGATGGCTACACCTTC. Translating gives CSAGTGDGYTF.

CDR3 sequence (DNA): TGTGCCAGCAGCCAAGAACCGGGGGCGGGCAATCAGCCCCAGCATTTT. As protein: CASSQEPGAGNQPQHF. The J gene is TRBJ1-5, the V gene TRBV4-2; tentatively, D is TRBD1 (6 bases). V lost 0 bases, J lost 2 bases, and 11 bases lay in between. Germline CDR1 is LGHNA and CDR2 is YNFKEQ. There are 16 residues in the CDR3.

V and J are TRBV4-1 and TRBJ2-1; 9 bases agree with TRBD2. The CDR3 contains 14 residues. The ends lost 4 bases at V and 2 bases at J; junction bases unmatched: 0. Per germline, CDR1 MGHRA and CDR2 YSYEKL. CDR3: CASSPSGTYNEQFF. The DNA for the CDR3 is TGCGCCAGCAGCCCTAGCGGGACCTACAATGAGCAGTTCTTC.

The V gene is TRBV27, the J gene TRBJ2-1; D is possibly TRBD2 (5 bases). CDR1 and CDR2 from the germline V gene are MNHEY and SMNVEV (reference sequence). The CDR3 sequence is 11 residues long. Trimming took off 7 bases at V and 9 bases at J, with 10 bases between the two ends. CDR3 amino acids: CASIRGREQFF. As DNA, the CDR3 is TGTGCCAGCATCAGAGGGCGTGAGCAGTTCTTC.

The chain recombines TRBV29-1 with TRBJ2-1, with D perhaps given as TRBD1 or TRBD2 (5 bases each). Germline CDR1 is SQVTM and CDR2 is ANQGSEA. The CDR3 is 14 amino acids. Trimming stripped 3 bases from V and 7 bases from J, with 16 bases between. The CDR3 DNA reads as TGCAGCGTTGACGAAGGGAGAGGGGTGAATGAGCAGTTCTTC. Protein sequence: CSVDEGRGVNEQFF.

The CDR3 spells CSAITDTQYF. Here the CDR3 DNA reads TGCAGCGCCATCACAGATACGCAGTATTTT. The chain carries TRBV29-1 and TRBJ2-3; D not certain. V lost 7 bases and J lost 2, with 4 bases in between. The length of the CDR3 is 10 residues. The germline V gene encodes CDR1 SQVTM and CDR2 ANQGSEA.

CDR3 DNA: TGTGCCAGCAGTTTGGTCCAGGGTGAGAATACGCAGTATTTT. Its translation is CASSLVQGENTQYF. This chain links TRBV27 with TRBJ2-3; tentative D call: TRBD1 (5 bases). Trimming shortened V by 3 bases and J by 7 bases, and 14 bases separated the two germline ends. This CDR3 comprises 14 residues. Germline-derived CDR1 and CDR2 are MNHEY and SMNVEV (reference sequence).

V is TRBV6-5 and J is TRBJ1-1, with D unclear. Germline V gene sequence: CDR1 MNHEY, CDR2 SVGAGI. Trimming removed 8 bases at V and 1 base at J, with 14 bases between. This CDR3 has 14 residues. CDR3: CASCLLWGNTEAFF. The DNA of the CDR3 is TGTGCCAGCTGCCTTCTCTGGGGGAACACTGAAGCTTTCTTT.

The V and J genes are TRBV3-1 and TRBJ2-1, with D perhaps assigned TRBD1 or TRBD2 (6 bases each). The CDR3 contains 16 residues. In germline, CDR1 is LGHDT, CDR2 YNNKEL (reference sequence). Trimming stripped 1 base from V and 2 bases from J, with 12 bases between. The CDR3 DNA reads as TGTGCCAGCAGCCAAGTGGGGGGCTCCGCCTACAATGAGCAGTTCTTC. It codes for CASSQVGGSAYNEQFF.

The chain carries TRBV18 and TRBJ2-7; the match to TRBD1 covers 8 bases. The CDR3 contains 14 residues. After removal of 5 bases from V and 2 bases from J, the junction contained 5 bases not matched to a gene. CDR1 is KGHSH, CDR2 LQKENI, per germline. As DNA, the CDR3 is TGTGCCAGCTCAACGACAGGGGAGCCCTACGAGCAGTACTTC. As protein: CASSTTGEPYEQYF.

The CDR3 coding sequence is TGTGCCAGCAGCTTGACTCGGTACAATGAGCAGTTCTTC. Translating it yields CASSLTRYNEQFF. The V and J genes are TRBV5-6 and TRBJ2-1; D uncertain. The CDR3 contains 13 residues. V lost 1 base and J lost 4, with 6 bases in between. CDR1 and CDR2 from the germline V gene are SGHDT and YYEEEE. Variable domain in full (rest from reference TRBV5-6 and TRBJ2-1): DAGVTQSPTHLIKTRGQQVTLRCSPKSGHDTVSWYQQALGQGPQFIFQYYEEEERQRGNFPDRFSGHQFPNYSSELNVNALLLGDSALYLCASSLTRYNEQFFGPGTRLTVL.